Described below is a single T cell receptor beta chain sequence and its context. Its antigen is not identified. The sample comes from a study of cytomegalovirus exposure and HLA in healthy donors. Study-level findings and limits: Researchers reported in a later analysis that a missense DCLRE1C variant was tied to TCR beta V- and J-gene trimming. It has been reported that TCR beta sequences accurately predicted the HLA-A and HLA-B alleles of most subjects. Sequencing probably produced one cluster of sequence variants that were highly shared.

The germline V gene encodes CDR1 SQVTM and CDR2 ANQGSEA. Trimming took off 2 bases at V and 6 bases at J, with 11 bases between the two ends. The CDR3 is 12 amino acids. Primers for the PCR totalled 60 Vbeta and 13 Jbeta. Clones were read by immunoSEQ multiplex PCR, and TCRdb kept only the in-frame ones, dropping some. The sample carries 110,000 or so clones, about an eighth recorded once. The receptor was isolated from a man aged 35-49 years in good health and CMV-seropositive. The material sequenced was PBMCs. V is TRBV29-1 and J is TRBJ2-7; no firm D call. The CDR3 sequence is CSVEQVFGEQYF. The CDR3 DNA reads TGCAGCGTTGAACAGGTGTTCGGCGAGCAGTACTTC.